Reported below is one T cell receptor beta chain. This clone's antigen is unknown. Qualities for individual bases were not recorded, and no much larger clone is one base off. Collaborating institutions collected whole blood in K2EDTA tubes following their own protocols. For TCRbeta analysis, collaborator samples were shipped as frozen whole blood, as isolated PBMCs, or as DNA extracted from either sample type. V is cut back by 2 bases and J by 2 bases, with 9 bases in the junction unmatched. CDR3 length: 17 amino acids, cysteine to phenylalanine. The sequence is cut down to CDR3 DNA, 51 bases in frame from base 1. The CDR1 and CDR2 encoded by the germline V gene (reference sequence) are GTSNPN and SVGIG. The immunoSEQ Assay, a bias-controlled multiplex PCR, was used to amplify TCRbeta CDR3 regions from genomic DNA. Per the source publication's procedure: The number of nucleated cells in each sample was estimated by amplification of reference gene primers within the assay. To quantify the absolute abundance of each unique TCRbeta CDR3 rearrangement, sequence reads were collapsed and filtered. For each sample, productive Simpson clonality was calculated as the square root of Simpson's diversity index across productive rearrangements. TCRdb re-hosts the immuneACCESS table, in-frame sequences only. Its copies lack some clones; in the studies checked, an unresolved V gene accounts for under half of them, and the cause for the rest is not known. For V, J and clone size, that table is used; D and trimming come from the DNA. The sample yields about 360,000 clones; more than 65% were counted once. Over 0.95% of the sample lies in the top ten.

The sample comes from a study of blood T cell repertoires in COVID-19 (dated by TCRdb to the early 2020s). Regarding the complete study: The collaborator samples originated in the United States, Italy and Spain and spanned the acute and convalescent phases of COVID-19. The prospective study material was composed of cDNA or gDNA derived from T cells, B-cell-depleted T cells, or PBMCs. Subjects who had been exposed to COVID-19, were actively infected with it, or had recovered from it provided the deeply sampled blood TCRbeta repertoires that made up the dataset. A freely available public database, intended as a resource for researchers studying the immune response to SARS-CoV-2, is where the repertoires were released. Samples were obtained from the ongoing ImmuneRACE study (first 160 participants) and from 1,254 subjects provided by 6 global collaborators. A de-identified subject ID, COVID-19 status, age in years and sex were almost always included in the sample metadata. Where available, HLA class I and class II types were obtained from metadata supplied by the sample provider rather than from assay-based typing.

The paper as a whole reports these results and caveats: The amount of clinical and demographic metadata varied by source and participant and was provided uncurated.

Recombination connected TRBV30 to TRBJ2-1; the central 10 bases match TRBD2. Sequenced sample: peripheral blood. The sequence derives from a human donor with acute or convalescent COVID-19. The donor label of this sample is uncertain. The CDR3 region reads CAWSSKTGTSAYNEQFF. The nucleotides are TGTGCCTGGAGTTCAAAGACCGGGACTAGCGCCTACAATGAGCAGTTCTTC.